Below, 29 T cell receptor beta chains from the same sample are listed, as sequenced in a study of T cells in Graves' hyperthyroidism and ophthalmopathy. Using RNA transcripts as the source, TCR beta CDR3 regions were amplified. First-round RT-PCR of the TCR CDR3 relied on the HTBI primer set. MiXCR, applied by TCRdb to the multiplex PCR reads, yields one record per CDR3 protein. This table holds more than 150,000 distinct CDR3 sequences, 17% found once. Specimen: blood. The receptor source for this set is a woman between 50 and 59 years old with Graves' hyperthyroidism.

This clonotype has ten or more counts. The chain carries TRBV6-1 and TRBJ2-1; 7 positions match TRBD2. CDR3 size: 15 residues. Germline CDR1 MNHNS, CDR2 SASEGT. The junction had 10 bases not matched to a gene; V was cut back by 6 bases and J by 5 bases. The CDR3 coding sequence is TGTGCCAGCAGGGCCGTGGCAGCGGGGAACAATGAGCAGTTCTTC. It translates to CASRAVAAGNNEQFF.

This chain joins TRBV7-2 and TRBJ2-2; 10 positions agree with TRBD2. CDR1 is SGHTA and CDR2 is FQGNSA in the germline V gene. V lost 3 bases and J lost 1; bases outside the gene matches: 2. The CDR3 contains 16 residues. CDR3 amino acids: CASSFTSGVNTGELFF. CDR3 bases: TGTGCCAGCAGCTTTACTAGCGGGGTGAACACCGGGGAGCTGTTTTTT.

This clonotype was recorded at least ten times. The rearrangement joins TRBV7-9 to TRBJ2-7; perhaps TRBD2 as D (6 bases). CDR1 SEHNR and CDR2 FQNEAQ come from the germline V gene (reference sequence). The length of the CDR3 is 12 residues. Trimming took off 6 bases at V and 4 bases at J, with 10 bases between the two ends. As DNA, the CDR3 is TGTGCCAGCAGGACGGGGGAGTACGAGCAGTACTTC. It encodes CASRTGEYEQYF.

In this sample, this clonotype turned up many times. The chain has TRBV5-5 and TRBJ1-1; possible D gene TRBD1, 5 bases. Germline V lookup: CDR1 SGHKS, CDR2 YYEKEE (reference sequence). V gave up 4 bases and J gave up 1 base, with 11 bases separating them. CDR3 length: 14 residues. CDR3 nucleotide sequence: TGTGCCAGCAGCCTACAGGTTAAGAACACTGAAGCTTTCTTT. This encodes CASSLQVKNTEAFF.

This clonotype came up many times. The chain has TRBV7-2 and TRBJ1-1; D remains unclear. Trimming stripped 5 bases from V and 3 bases from J, with 19 bases between. The CDR3 sequence is 16 residues long. CDR1 is SGHTA and CDR2 is FQGNSA in the germline V gene. This CDR3 reads CASSPELGILDTEAFF. The CDR3 nucleotides are TGTGCCAGCAGCCCCGAACTTGGGATTCTTGACACTGAAGCTTTCTTT.

This clonotype was found many times. The chain has TRBV6-1 and TRBJ2-4, with D possibly matching TRBD2 (6 bases). CDR3 length: 15 amino acids. V lost 4 bases and J lost 0, with 10 bases in between. The germline V gene encodes CDR1 MNHNS and CDR2 SASEGT. CDR3 sequence (DNA): TGTGCCAGCAGTGCGGAGGGGCTAGCCAAAAACATTCAGTACTTC. Translated: CASSAEGLAKNIQYF.

This clonotype was detected ten times or more. The chain employs TRBV4-3 and TRBJ2-1, with a tentative D call TRBD2 (5 bases). Germline CDR1 LGHNA, CDR2 YSLEER. The CDR3 runs 13 residues. The V end was cut by 3 bases, the J end by 10 bases, with 13 bases between. The CDR3 here is CASSQREMGEQFF. In DNA, the CDR3 is TGCGCCAGCAGCCAGAGGGAGATGGGGGAGCAGTTCTTC.

Concerning this clonotype: This could be a read error, since a much larger clone is one nucleotide away. The chain joins TRBV24-1 to TRBJ1-4; a weak D match, TRBD1 (5 bases). This CDR3 region has 16 residues. Germline loops: CDR1 KGHDR, CDR2 SFDVKD. For the CDR3, the DNA is TGTGCCACCAGTGATGGGGGAACCGTTCTTAATGAAAAACTGCTTTTT. It encodes CATSDGGTVLNEKLLF.

This chain links TRBV20-1 with TRBJ2-1; D is unresolved. Germline values: CDR1 DFQATT, CDR2 SNEGSKA (reference sequence). This CDR3 contains 15 residues. Trimming took 0 bases from V and 0 from J, leaving 9 bases between them. The CDR3 coding sequence is TGCAGTGCTAGAGATCGGAGAAGCTCCTACAATGAGCAGTTCTTC. It translates to CSARDRRSSYNEQFF.

This clonotype was seen only a few times. The V gene is TRBV28, the J gene TRBJ1-5, with TRBD1 as a possible D gene (6 bases). The germline CDR1 and CDR2 sequences are MDHEN and SYDVKM. V gave up 5 bases and J gave up 6 bases, with 14 bases separating them. The CDR3 is made up of 14 amino acids. Here the CDR3 reads CASSGGGGSQPQHF. CDR3 sequence (DNA): TGTGCCAGCAGTGGGGGGGGGGGCAGTCAGCCCCAGCATTTT.

This clonotype was recorded many times. This CDR3 is CASSLGGAGEETQYF. The CDR3, as DNA: TGTGCCAGCAGTTTGGGGGGGGCAGGAGAAGAGACCCAGTACTTC. V usage is TRBV28 and J usage is TRBJ2-5; D is possibly TRBD2 (7 bases). V was cut by 3 bases and J by 3 bases, with 14 bases left in between. Germline CDR1 reads MDHEN; CDR2 reads SYDVKM. The CDR3 has 15 amino acids.

The chain uses TRBV7-2 and TRBJ2-7; D unresolved. CDR3 length: 13 amino acids. Germline V gene lookup returns CDR1 SGHTA and CDR2 FQGNSA. V lost 4 bases, J lost 0 bases, and 7 bases lay in between. As DNA, the CDR3 is TGTGCCAGCAGCTGGGGAAGCTCCTACGAGCAGTACTTC. Amino acid sequence: CASSWGSSYEQYF.

This clonotype has just a few counts. The chain is built from TRBV20-1 and TRBJ2-2, with D possibly being TRBD1 or TRBD2 (5 bases each). The CDR3 is 13 amino acids. Trimming removed 6 bases from V and 7 bases from J, with 15 bases in between. Germline lookup yields CDR1 DFQATT and CDR2 SNEGSKA (reference sequence). In DNA form, the CDR3 reads TGCAGTGCCCAGAGAGGGGCGGGCGGGGAGCTGTTTTTT. Translated: CSAQRGAGGELFF.

At least ten counts were recorded for this clonotype. The chain employs TRBV28 and TRBJ2-3; D assignment may be TRBD1 or TRBD2 (5 bases each). CDR1 and CDR2 from the germline V gene are MDHEN and SYDVKM. The CDR3 loop spans 19 amino acids. V shed 3 bases and J shed 0 bases, with 22 bases lying between them. The CDR3 is CASSFPKTGLDSSTDTQYF. CDR3 sequence (DNA): TGTGCCAGCAGTTTTCCAAAAACGGGGCTAGACTCAAGCACAGATACGCAGTATTTT. Combining the CDR3 with reference TRBV28 and TRBJ2-3 gives the whole variable domain DVKVTQSSRYLVKRTGEKVFLECVQDMDHENMFWYRQDPGLGLRLIYFSYDVKMKEKGDIPEGYSVSREKKERFSLILESASTNQTSMYLCASSFPKTGLDSSTDTQYFGPGTRLTVL.

Many counts were recorded for this clonotype. The V and J genes are TRBV5-5 and TRBJ1-2; tentative D call: TRBD1 (6 bases). The CDR3 loop spans 17 amino acids. V was trimmed by 2 bases and J by 4 bases, leaving 21 bases between them. CDR1 is SGHKS, CDR2 YYEKEE, per germline (reference sequence). As DNA, the CDR3 is TGTGCCAGCAGCTTAGGACAGCTCTTGCAAGCAACCTATGGCTACACCTTC. Translation: CASSLGQLLQATYGYTF.

This rearrangement joins TRBV28 to TRBJ2-3; 16 positions match TRBD2. Germline V lookup: CDR1 MDHEN, CDR2 SYDVKM. With V trimmed by 4 bases and J by 1 base, 5 bases remained unmatched. There are 18 residues in the CDR3. The CDR3 loop is CASSSGLAGGHGTDTQYF. Written as DNA, the CDR3 is TGTGCCAGCAGTTCGGGACTAGCGGGGGGGCATGGCACAGATACGCAGTATTTT.

There are many counts of this clonotype. The rearrangement uses TRBV11-1 and TRBJ2-1; TRBD2 might be the D (5 bases). The CDR3 covers 15 residues. Trimming took off 3 bases at V and 6 bases at J, with 15 bases between the two ends. Germline CDR1 is SGHAT and CDR2 is FQDESV (reference sequence). The CDR3 DNA reads TGTGCCAGCAGCTTGGAGGCAAATGATGGCAATGAGCAGTTCTTC. This gives the protein CASSLEANDGNEQFF.

The CDR3 sequence is CASALSYPPDTQYF. CDR3 coding DNA: TGTGCCAGCGCTCTGTCCTACCCCCCAGATACGCAGTATTTT. V and J are TRBV28 and TRBJ2-3, with no clear D. Germline V gives CDR1 MDHEN, CDR2 SYDVKM. CDR3 size: 14 residues. The V end lost 8 bases, the J end lost 4 bases, and 16 bases lay between the germline ends.

This clonotype was recorded at least ten times. This rearrangement joins TRBV6-1 to TRBJ1-5; TRBD1 matches at 7 bases. The trim removed 5 bases at V and 9 bases at J, leaving 13 bases unmatched. CDR3 length equals 15 residues. Per the germline V gene, CDR1 is MNHNS and CDR2 is SASEGT. The CDR3 DNA reads as TGTGCCAGCAGTAAGATACAGGGGACCGAGGCGCCCCAGCATTTT. As protein: CASSKIQGTEAPQHF.

This clonotype was seen a handful of times. V is TRBV19 and J is TRBJ1-2; TRBD1 might be the D (5 bases). The CDR3 sequence is 14 residues long. CDR1 and CDR2 (germline): LNHDA, SQIVND (reference sequence). With 4 bases removed from V and 4 bases from J, the gap between germline ends came to 13 bases. CDR3 sequence reads: CASSRDGDFYGYTF. The CDR3, as DNA: TGTGCCAGTAGTAGGGACGGGGACTTCTATGGCTACACCTTC.

This clonotype was observed many times. The chain uses TRBV5-6 and TRBJ2-5, with D hard to call. V lost 1 base to trimming and J lost 3 bases, with 10 bases between them. Germline CDR1 SGHDT, CDR2 YYEEEE. The CDR3 covers 14 residues. The CDR3 loop is CASSLRSVKETQYF. The CDR3, as DNA: TGTGCCAGCAGCTTGAGGAGCGTTAAAGAGACCCAGTACTTC. Looking up the rest from reference TRBV5-6 and TRBJ2-5 gives the full variable domain: DAGVTQSPTHLIKTRGQQVTLRCSPKSGHDTVSWYQQALGQGPQFIFQYYEEEERQRGNFPDRFSGHQFPNYSSELNVNALLLGDSALYLCASSLRSVKETQYFGPGTRLLVL.

Ten or more counts support this clonotype. The rearrangement joins TRBV29-1 to TRBJ2-2; tentative D call: TRBD2 (7 bases). V gave up 8 bases and J gave up 2 bases, with 12 bases separating them. The CDR3 sequence is 13 residues long. CDR1 is SQVTM and CDR2 is ANQGSEA in the germline V gene. The CDR3 is CSLGGVNTGELFF. The DNA of the CDR3 is TGCAGCTTAGGGGGGGTAAACACCGGGGAGCTGTTTTTT.

J is TRBJ1-1 and V is TRBV7-9; D remains ambiguous. Germline CDR1 is SEHNR and CDR2 is FQNEAQ (reference sequence). The CDR3 length is 12 residues. V was trimmed by 2 bases and J by 7 bases, leaving 8 bases between them. For the CDR3, the DNA is TGTGCCAGCAGCTTAAGTTACAGTGAAGCTTTCTTT. Translation gives CASSLSYSEAFF.

This clonotype appeared many times. The J gene is TRBJ2-5, the V gene TRBV6-2 or TRBV6-3, with D possibly TRBD1 on 6 matching bases. This CDR3 has 15 amino acids. The V end was cut by 6 bases, the J end by 5 bases, with 19 bases between. Germline V gives CDR1 MNHEY, CDR2 SVGEGT. CDR3 sequence reads: CASSSIQGFGETQYF. The CDR3, as DNA: TGTGCCAGCAGCTCGATTCAGGGGTTTGGGGAGACCCAGTACTTC.

This clonotype was seen a handful of times. The chain is built from TRBV6-1 and TRBJ1-1; D not resolved. The germline gives CDR1 MNHNS, CDR2 SASEGT. Trimming pared 6 bases from V and 1 base from J, leaving 9 bases between. The CDR3 runs 13 residues. The CDR3 sequence: CASSPYENTEAFF. CDR3 sequence (DNA): TGTGCCAGCAGCCCCTATGAGAACACTGAAGCTTTCTTT.

This clonotype was counted ten times or more. This chain joins TRBV5-1 and TRBJ2-7; D unclear. The V end lost 0 bases, the J end lost 2 bases, and 9 bases lay between the germline ends. The V gene's germline CDR1 is SGHRS and CDR2 YFSETQ. CDR3 length: 14 amino acids. CDR3 region: CASSLVAVPYEQYF. The DNA of the CDR3 is TGCGCCAGCAGCTTGGTTGCGGTCCCCTACGAGCAGTACTTC.

V gene TRBV28 combines with J gene TRBJ1-5; no reliable D call. From germline, CDR1 is MDHEN and CDR2 SYDVKM. V was shortened by 4 bases and J by 7 bases, with 23 bases between the two germline ends. The CDR3 runs 17 residues. CDR3 sequence (DNA): TGTGCCAGCAGTTATTCAATCCCCCGGCTCCGTGGGCAGCCCCAGCATTTT. Protein sequence: CASSYSIPRLRGQPQHF.

In its sample, this clonotype was seen many times. V gene TRBV28 combines with J gene TRBJ2-7; 9 bases are a match to TRBD1. V dropped 3 bases and J dropped 5; count of bases not matched to a gene: 14. The CDR3 has 17 amino acids. From germline, CDR1 is MDHEN and CDR2 SYDVKM. The CDR3 reads CASSFRFSGQGSHEQYF. DNA for the CDR3: TGTGCCAGCAGTTTCCGGTTCTCGGGACAGGGTAGCCACGAGCAGTACTTC.

The chain carries TRBV4-3 and TRBJ2-3; weak D call: TRBD2 (6 bases). CDR1 is LGHNA, CDR2 YSLEER, per germline. This CDR3 comprises 18 residues. The V end was cut by 4 bases, the J end by 1 base, with 21 bases between. The CDR3 loop is CASSPRRRSGPRTDTQYF. The CDR3 DNA reads TGCGCCAGCAGCCCCCGCCGGAGGAGCGGGCCTCGCACAGATACGCAGTATTTT.